These 6 T cell receptor beta chains came from one sample sequenced in a study of T-cell reconstitution after alpha-beta-depleted transplantation in children. The TCRbeta library incorporated unique molecular identifiers. TCRdb reprocessed the PCR reads with MiXCR, giving one entry per CDR3 protein. The table shows some 440,000 distinct CDR3 sequences, with around 15% occurring only once. Sample: PBMCs, mostly from graft donor cells, taken 360 days after TCRalphabeta/CD19-depleted stem cell transplant. All receptors come from a boy in the first two years of life who had a stem cell transplant for Wiskott-Aldrich syndrome, so the T cells may come from the graft donor.

This clonotype showed up just a few times. V gene TRBV7-2 combines with J gene TRBJ2-7; 10 bases are a match to TRBD2. The CDR3 length is 15 residues. CDR1 and CDR2 from the germline V gene are SGHTA and FQGNSA. V gave up 3 bases and J gave up 2 bases; unmatched junction bases: 4. CDR3: CASSLSGRDAYEQYF. In DNA form, the CDR3 reads TGTGCCAGCAGCTTGAGCGGGAGGGATGCCTACGAGCAGTACTTC.

The chain employs TRBV12-3 or TRBV12-4 and TRBJ2-3, with TRBD2 matching over 14 bases. J gave up 2 bases and V 5 bases, and 6 bases lay outside the gene matches. The CDR3 length is 17 residues. The chain's CDR3 is CASSAGLAGGPTDTQYF. CDR3 nucleotides: TGTGCCAGCAGTGCTGGACTAGCGGGGGGTCCCACAGATACGCAGTATTTT.

V is TRBV11-2 and J is TRBJ2-3; D may be TRBD2 (6 bases). The CDR3 spans 17 residues. Germline V CDR1 and CDR2: SGHAT, FQNNGV. Trimming pared 5 bases from V and 4 bases from J, leaving 22 bases between. The CDR3 DNA follows: TGTGCCAGCAGCCAAGGGGACTTCTTGAACGTCGCAGATACGCAGTATTTT. Translated: CASSQGDFLNVADTQYF.

V gene TRBV12-3 or TRBV12-4 combines with J gene TRBJ2-5, with a possible D match to TRBD2 (6 bases). Trimming cost V 3 bases and J 2 bases, with 10 bases left between them. The CDR3 sequence is 14 residues long. Here the CDR3 reads CASSFPSEQETQYF. CDR3 DNA: TGTGCCAGCAGTTTCCCTAGCGAACAAGAGACCCAGTACTTC.

This clonotype was detected only a few times. This chain connects TRBV6-2 or TRBV6-3 to TRBJ1-1, with unresolved D. Deletions cut 6 bases from V and 2 bases from J, with 19 bases between. The CDR3 contains 16 residues. The germline CDR1 and CDR2 sequences are MNHEY and SVGEGT. CDR3 in DNA: TGTGCCAGCAGCGACGGAACCTTAGAAATAAACACTGAAGCTTTCTTT. Translation: CASSDGTLEINTEAFF.

The rearrangement uses TRBV20-1 and TRBJ2-1; perhaps TRBD1 as D (6 bases). The germline V and J ends were trimmed by 1 base and 7 bases, with 17 bases remaining between them. The length of the CDR3 is 15 residues. Germline assignment: CDR1 DFQATT and CDR2 SNEGSKA (reference sequence). DNA of the CDR3: TGCAGTGCTAGAGGTGGCAGGGGACCTTTGAATGAGCAGTTCTTC. It is translated as CSARGGRGPLNEQFF.